This T cell receptor beta chain is drawn from a study of CD8+ T cells in alopecia areata. Study summary: Each of the treated patients was given oral tofacitinib, 5 to 10 mg twice daily, for moderate-to-severe alopecia areata. The drug, tofacitinib, lasted 6 to 18 months, followed by 6 months off drug.

Turning to this clone: Its antigen remains unknown.

Extracted RNA was reverse transcribed into cDNA, the sequencing template. Data came from immunoSEQ multiplex PCR; TCRdb stores just in-frame clones and leaves some out. The repertoire holds approximately 180,000 clones, with around 71% as singletons. Both peripheral blood and punch biopsies of lesional scalp skin were obtained from patients who had alopecia areata. General study results and limits: Mice showed clearer TCR sharing than patients did, a gap that was possibly HLA-related.

CDR1 and CDR2 from the germline V gene are SGHRS and YFSETQ. V gave up 5 bases and J gave up 5 bases; unmatched junction bases: 2. The CDR3 loop spans 12 amino acids. The sample consisted of CD8+ T cells sorted from blood, taken at week 0. The chain combines TRBV5-1 with TRBJ2-7, with 9 bases matching TRBD1. This sequence was found in a human donor with alopecia areata. The CDR3, as DNA: TGCGCCAGCAGGGGGACAGGGAACGAGCAGTACTTC. Encoded protein: CASRGTGNEQYF.